The 9 T cell receptor beta chains in this list originate from one sample, sequenced in a study of T cell clonotyping in hematopoietic cell transplantation. TCRdb's copy holds only in-frame clones and misses some; the assay was immunoSEQ multiplex PCR. The data contain approximately 44,000 clones, roughly four fifths of them singletons. Time point defined: recipient sample about 28 days before transplant, after cytoreduction. The source material was peripheral blood mononuclear cells, sampled before stem cell transplant. Receptors were obtained from a man aged 55 to 69 with myelodysplastic syndrome. Some clones in this sample may be carry-over from other donors' samples.

The rearrangement joins TRBV5-6 to TRBJ1-6; D gene unclear. Germline lookup yields CDR1 SGHDT and CDR2 YYEEEE. V lost 0 bases and J 7 bases, leaving 17 bases between the germline ends. CDR3 size: 17 residues. The CDR3 region has the DNA TGTGCCAGCAGCTTGGAGAGAGCGGGCCGGGCCAATTCACCCCTCCACTTT. It specifies CASSLERAGRANSPLHF. Together with reference TRBV5-6 and TRBJ1-6, the CDR3 gives the full variable domain: DAGVTQSPTHLIKTRGQQVTLRCSPKSGHDTVSWYQQALGQGPQFIFQYYEEEERQRGNFPDRFSGHQFPNYSSELNVNALLLGDSALYLCASSLERAGRANSPLHFGNGTRLTVT.

The rearrangement uses TRBV7-8 and TRBJ1-6; 10 bases are shared with TRBD1. Germline CDR1 is SGHVS and CDR2 is FQNEAQ. The CDR3 totals 17 residues. Germline trimming cut 4 bases from V and 8 bases from J; bases unmatched to any gene: 11. CDR3 sequence reads: CASSSSRGQGRYSPLHF. The DNA of the CDR3 is TGTGCCAGCAGCTCCTCCCGGGGACAGGGGCGATATTCACCCCTCCACTTT. Full variable domain (outside the CDR3, taken from reference TRBV7-8 and TRBJ1-6): GAGVSQSPRYKVAKRGQDVALRCDPISGHVSLFWYQQALGQGPEFLTYFQNEAQLDKSGLPSDRFFAERPEGSVSTLKIQRTQQEDSAVYLCASSSSRGQGRYSPLHFGNGTRLTVT.

This clone was observed a single time. The rearrangement joins TRBV7-2 to TRBJ1-2; D not certain. In germline, CDR1 is SGHTA, CDR2 FQGNSA. This CDR3 has 13 residues. V was cut by 3 bases and J by 2 bases, with 7 bases left in between. The CDR3 nucleotides read TGTGCCAGCAGCTTCGACGGGAACTATGGCTACACCTTC. Translated, it gives CASSFDGNYGYTF.

The chain couples TRBV11-2 to TRBJ1-3; 10 positions match TRBD1. This CDR3 is 17 amino acids long. CDR1 SGHAT and CDR2 FQNNGV come from the germline V gene. V gave up 5 bases and J gave up 1 base; unmatched junction bases: 8. This CDR3 is CASSLGQGVTSGNTIYF. The CDR3 DNA is TGTGCCAGCAGCCTCGGACAGGGGGTCACATCTGGAAACACCATATATTTT.

CDR3 region: CASSLERITSTDTQYF. The CDR3 DNA follows: TGTGCCAGCAGTTTGGAAAGAATAACTAGCACAGATACGCAGTATTTT. This chain joins TRBV6-6 and TRBJ2-3; D is unclear. Germline V gene data show CDR1 as MNHNY and CDR2 as SVGAGI (reference sequence). V lost 4 bases and J lost 0, with 14 bases in between. CDR3 length equals 16 residues.

This clone came up once. This chain uses TRBV19 with TRBJ2-5, with D unclear. Germline V gives CDR1 LNHDA, CDR2 SQIVND (reference sequence). V shed 8 bases and J shed 0 bases, with 10 bases lying between them. The CDR3 runs to 13 residues. CDR3 sequence reads: CASSLTYQETQYF. The CDR3 coding sequence is TGTGCCAGTTCCCTTACGTACCAAGAGACCCAGTACTTC. Drawing the rest from reference TRBV19 and TRBJ2-5, the complete variable domain is DGGITQSPKYLFRKEGQNVTLSCEQNLNHDAMYWYRQDPGQGLRLIYYSQIVNDFQKGDIAEGYSVSREKKESFPLTVTSAQKNPTAFYLCASSLTYQETQYFGPGTRLLVL.

The J gene is TRBJ2-5, the V gene TRBV19; tentatively, D is TRBD1 or TRBD2 (5 bases each). V shed 5 bases and J shed 5 bases, with 24 bases lying between them. The CDR3 is 17 amino acids. The germline V gene has CDR1 LNHDA and CDR2 SQIVND (reference sequence). Written as DNA, the CDR3 is TGTGCCAGTAGTCGACCCCGGGACGGAAGGGTGGCGGAGACCCAGTACTTC. This encodes CASSRPRDGRVAETQYF.

This sequence joins TRBV2 and TRBJ2-2; 7 nucleotides match TRBD2. V trimming: 5 bases; J trimming: 5 bases; junction bases outside the gene matches: 20. The CDR3 covers 19 residues. From germline, CDR1 is SNHLY and CDR2 FYNNEI. CDR3 amino acids: CASSSTSEIRLFFTGELFF. The CDR3 coding sequence is TGTGCCAGCAGTTCAACTAGCGAGATCCGACTCTTTTTTACCGGGGAGCTGTTTTTT. Full variable domain (remainder filled in from reference TRBV2 and TRBJ2-2): EPEVTQTPSHQVTQMGQEVILRCVPISNHLYFYWYRQILGQKVEFLVSFYNNEISEKSEIFDDQFSVERPDGSNFTLKIRSTKLEDSAMYFCASSSTSEIRLFFTGELFFGEGSRLTVL.

The V call is TRBV7-9, the J call TRBJ1-3, with D unresolved. The CDR3 totals 15 residues. The germline V gene has CDR1 SEHNR and CDR2 FQNEAQ (reference sequence). Deletions cut 5 bases from V and 3 bases from J, with 14 bases between. The CDR3 loop reads CASSDLGLNGNTIYF. CDR3 sequence (DNA): TGTGCCAGCAGCGACTTGGGTCTGAATGGAAACACCATATATTTT.